The sample holds a few counts of the clone carrying this TCR beta chain. The antigen remains unidentified. V lost 1 base and J lost 0, with 13 bases in between. Germline lookup yields CDR1 SGHVS and CDR2 FQNEAQ. This CDR3 has 18 amino acids. Study-level findings and limits: Greatest tumor Treg TCR overlap was with tumor naive CD4+ cells.

TCRdb re-called the 5' RACE reads with MiXCR, one entry per CDR3 protein. The table includes over 50,000 distinct CDR3 sequences, approximately 24% detected once. Sequencing used tumor-infiltrating naive CD4+ T cells sorted from the breast tumor. Described subset: naive CD4+ T cells, CD4+CD45RA+CD25-. The V and J genes are TRBV7-8 and TRBJ1-6; D is unresolved. This clonotype was obtained from a female donor with breast cancer. The CDR3: CASSLVAEFSSYNSPLHF. CDR3 nucleotide sequence: TGTGCCAGCAGCTTAGTTGCCGAATTTAGCTCCTATAATTCACCCCTCCACTTT.